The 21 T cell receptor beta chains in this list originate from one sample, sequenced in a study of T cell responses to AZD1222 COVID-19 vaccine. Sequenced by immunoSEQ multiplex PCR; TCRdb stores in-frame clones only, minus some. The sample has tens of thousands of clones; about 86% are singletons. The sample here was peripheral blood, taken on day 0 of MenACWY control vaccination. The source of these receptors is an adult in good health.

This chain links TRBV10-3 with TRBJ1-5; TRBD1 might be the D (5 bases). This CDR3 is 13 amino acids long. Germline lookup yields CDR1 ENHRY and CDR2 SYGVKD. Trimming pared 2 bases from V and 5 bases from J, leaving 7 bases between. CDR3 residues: CAISEGTHQPQHF. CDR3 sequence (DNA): TGTGCCATCAGTGAGGGGACCCATCAGCCCCAGCATTTT.

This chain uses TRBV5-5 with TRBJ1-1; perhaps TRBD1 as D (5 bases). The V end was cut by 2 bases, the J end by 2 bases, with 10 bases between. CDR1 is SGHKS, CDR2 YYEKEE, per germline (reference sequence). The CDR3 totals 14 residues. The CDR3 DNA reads TGTGCCAGCAGCTTTGAGGGGAAAAACACTGAAGCTTTCTTT. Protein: CASSFEGKNTEAFF.

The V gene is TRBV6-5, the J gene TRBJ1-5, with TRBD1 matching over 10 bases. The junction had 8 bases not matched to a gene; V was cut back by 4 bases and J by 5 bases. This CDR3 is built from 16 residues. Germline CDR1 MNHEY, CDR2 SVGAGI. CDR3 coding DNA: TGTGCCAGCAGTTTAGCTTGGACAGGGGGTGATCAGCCCCAGCATTTT. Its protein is CASSLAWTGGDQPQHF.

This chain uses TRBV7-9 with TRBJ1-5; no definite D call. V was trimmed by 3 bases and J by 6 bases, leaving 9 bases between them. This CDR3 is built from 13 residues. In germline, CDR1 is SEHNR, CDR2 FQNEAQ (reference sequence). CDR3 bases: TGTGCCAGCAGCTTGTCCCAATCTCAGCCCCAGCATTTT. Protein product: CASSLSQSQPQHF. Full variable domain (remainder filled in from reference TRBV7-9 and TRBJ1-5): DTGVSQNPRHKITKRGQNVTFRCDPISEHNRLYWYRQTLGQGPEFLTYFQNEAQLEKSRLLSDRFSAERPKGSFSTLEIQRTEQGDSAMYLCASSLSQSQPQHFGDGTRLSIL.

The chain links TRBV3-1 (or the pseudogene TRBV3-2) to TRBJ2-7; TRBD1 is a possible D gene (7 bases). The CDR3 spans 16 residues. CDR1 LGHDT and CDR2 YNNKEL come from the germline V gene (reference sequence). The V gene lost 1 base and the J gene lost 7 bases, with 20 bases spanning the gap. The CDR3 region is CASSQGSTGRLREQYF. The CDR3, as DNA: TGTGCCAGCAGCCAAGGGTCGACAGGGAGGCTACGGGAGCAGTACTTC.

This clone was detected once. CDR3 region: CASSLAGAGDSGNTIYF. The CDR3 DNA sequence: TGTGCCAGCAGCTTGGCCGGGGCAGGCGACTCTGGAAACACCATATATTTT. This rearrangement joins TRBV5-6 to TRBJ1-3; tentative D call: TRBD1 (5 bases). Deletions cut 0 bases from V and 0 bases from J, with 13 bases between. Germline V gene sequence: CDR1 SGHDT, CDR2 YYEEEE. The CDR3 runs 17 residues.

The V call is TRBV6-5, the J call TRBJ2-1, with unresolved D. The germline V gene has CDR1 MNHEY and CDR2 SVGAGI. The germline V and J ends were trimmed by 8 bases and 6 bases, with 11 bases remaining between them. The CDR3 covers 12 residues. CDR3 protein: CASFRAVNEQFF. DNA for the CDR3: TGTGCCAGCTTCCGGGCGGTCAATGAGCAGTTCTTC.

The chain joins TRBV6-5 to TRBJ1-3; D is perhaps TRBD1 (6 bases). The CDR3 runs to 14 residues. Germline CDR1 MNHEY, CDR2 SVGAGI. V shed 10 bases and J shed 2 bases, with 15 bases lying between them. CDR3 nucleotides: TGTGCCACCACCTTGGGGGGGCCTGGAAACACCATATATTTT. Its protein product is CATTLGGPGNTIYF.

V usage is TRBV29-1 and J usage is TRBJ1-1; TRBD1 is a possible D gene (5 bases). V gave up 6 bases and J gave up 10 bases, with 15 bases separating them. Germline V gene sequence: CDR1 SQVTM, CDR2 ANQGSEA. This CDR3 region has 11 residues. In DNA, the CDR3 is TGCAGCGTCGTCCGGGGGGGGGTAGCTTTCTTT. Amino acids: CSVVRGGVAFF.

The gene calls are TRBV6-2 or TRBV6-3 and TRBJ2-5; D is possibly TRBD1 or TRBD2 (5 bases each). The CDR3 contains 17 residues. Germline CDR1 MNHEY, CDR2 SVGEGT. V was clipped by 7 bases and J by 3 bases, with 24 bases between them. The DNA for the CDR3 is TGTGCCAGCAACCCTAGGCATTCCGGGGACCACGAAGAGACCCAGTACTTC. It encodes CASNPRHSGDHEETQYF.

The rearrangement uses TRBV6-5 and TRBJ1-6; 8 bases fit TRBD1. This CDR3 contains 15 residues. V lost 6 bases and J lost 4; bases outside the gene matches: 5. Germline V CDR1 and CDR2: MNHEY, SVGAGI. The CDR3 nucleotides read TGTGCCAGCAGGAACAGGGGGTCGTATAATTCACCCCTCCACTTT. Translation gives CASRNRGSYNSPLHF.

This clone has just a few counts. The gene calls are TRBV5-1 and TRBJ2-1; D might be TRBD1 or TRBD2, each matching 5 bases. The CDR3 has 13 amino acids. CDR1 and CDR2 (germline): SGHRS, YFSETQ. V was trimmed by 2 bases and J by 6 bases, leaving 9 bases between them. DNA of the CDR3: TGCGCCAGCAGCTTTGGTGGGGGCAATGAGCAGTTCTTC. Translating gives CASSFGGGNEQFF.

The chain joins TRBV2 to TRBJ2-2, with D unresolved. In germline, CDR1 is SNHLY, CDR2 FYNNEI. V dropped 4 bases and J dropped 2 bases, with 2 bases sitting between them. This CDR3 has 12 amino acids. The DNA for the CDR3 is TGTGCCAGCAGTGGTAACACCGGGGAGCTGTTTTTT. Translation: CASSGNTGELFF. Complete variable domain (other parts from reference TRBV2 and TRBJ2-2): EPEVTQTPSHQVTQMGQEVILRCVPISNHLYFYWYRQILGQKVEFLVSFYNNEISEKSEIFDDQFSVERPDGSNFTLKIRSTKLEDSAMYFCASSGNTGELFFGEGSRLTVL.

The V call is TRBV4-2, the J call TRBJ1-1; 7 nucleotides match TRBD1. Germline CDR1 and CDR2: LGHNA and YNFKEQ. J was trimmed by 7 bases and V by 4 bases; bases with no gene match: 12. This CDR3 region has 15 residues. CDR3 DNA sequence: TGTGCCAGCAGCCGCGGGGACAGCGATCACGTTGAAGCTTTCTTT. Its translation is CASSRGDSDHVEAFF.

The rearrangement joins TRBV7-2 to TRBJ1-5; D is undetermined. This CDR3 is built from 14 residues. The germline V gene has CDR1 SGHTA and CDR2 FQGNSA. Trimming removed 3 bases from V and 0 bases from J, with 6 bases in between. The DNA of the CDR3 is TGTGCCAGCAGCTTCGATAATAGCAATCAGCCCCAGCATTTT. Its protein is CASSFDNSNQPQHF.

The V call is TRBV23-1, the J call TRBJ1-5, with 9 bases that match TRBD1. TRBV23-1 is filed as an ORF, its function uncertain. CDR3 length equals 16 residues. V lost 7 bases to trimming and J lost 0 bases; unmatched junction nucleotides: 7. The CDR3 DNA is TGCGCCAGCACCCCGGGACAGGGCTATAGCAATCAGCCCCAGCATTTT. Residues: CASTPGQGYSNQPQHF.

This CDR3 reads CASSLTGGLNQPQHF. CDR3 coding DNA: TGTGCCAGTAGTTTAACAGGGGGCCTCAATCAGCCCCAGCATTTT. The rearrangement links TRBV19 to TRBJ1-5; 9 nucleotides line up with TRBD1. V lost 5 bases, J lost 3 bases, and 5 bases stayed unmatched. The CDR3 covers 15 residues. Germline-derived CDR1 and CDR2 are LNHDA and SQIVND (reference sequence).

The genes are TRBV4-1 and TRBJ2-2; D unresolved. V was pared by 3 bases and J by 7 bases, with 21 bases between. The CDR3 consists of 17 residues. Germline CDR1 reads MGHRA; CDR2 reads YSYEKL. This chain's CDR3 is CASSQVDMGFISGELFF. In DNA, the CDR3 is TGCGCCAGCAGCCAGGTCGACATGGGGTTTATTAGCGGGGAGCTGTTTTTT.

CDR3 nucleotides: TGTGCCAGCAGCTTTGAGACAGGGAGAACTGAAGCTTTCTTT. Translating gives CASSFETGRTEAFF. The gene calls are TRBV5-5 and TRBJ1-1, with 7 bases that match TRBD1. The V segment lost 2 bases and the J segment 5 bases; nucleotides outside the gene matches: 6. CDR3 length equals 14 residues. Germline V gives CDR1 SGHKS, CDR2 YYEKEE (reference sequence).

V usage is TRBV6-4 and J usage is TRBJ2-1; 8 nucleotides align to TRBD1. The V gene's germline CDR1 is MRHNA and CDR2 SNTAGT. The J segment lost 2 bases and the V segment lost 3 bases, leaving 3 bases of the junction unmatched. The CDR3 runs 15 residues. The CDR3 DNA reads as TGTGCCAGCAGTGAAAGCAGGGGGCCCTACAATGAGCAGTTCTTC. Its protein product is CASSESRGPYNEQFF.

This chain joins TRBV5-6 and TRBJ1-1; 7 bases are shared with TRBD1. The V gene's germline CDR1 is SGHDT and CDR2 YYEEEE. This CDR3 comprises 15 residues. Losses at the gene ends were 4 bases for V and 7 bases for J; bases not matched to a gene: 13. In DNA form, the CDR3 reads TGTGCCAGCAGCACCGACAGGGATTTAGGACTTGAAGCTTTCTTT. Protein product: CASSTDRDLGLEAFF. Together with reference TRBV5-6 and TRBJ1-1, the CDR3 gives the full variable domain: DAGVTQSPTHLIKTRGQQVTLRCSPKSGHDTVSWYQQALGQGPQFIFQYYEEEERQRGNFPDRFSGHQFPNYSSELNVNALLLGDSALYLCASSTDRDLGLEAFFGQGTRLTVV.